This TCR beta chain was sequenced during a study of post-analysis software for immune sequencing data. Study at large: The courses of disease that were included comprised relapsing-remitting, secondary progressive and progressive-relapsing multiple sclerosis.

The CDR3 sequence is 13 residues long. Trimming took 4 bases from V and 7 from J; bases not matched to a gene: 9. From germline, CDR1 is SQVTM and CDR2 ANQGSEA. Libraries were made from TCR beta cDNA, and they carried unique molecular identifiers. About 500,000 cDNA molecules were obtained per 1 to 10 million input T cells. TCRdb re-analysed the PCR reads in MiXCR, keeping a single row per CDR3 protein. The top ten hold around 11% of the sample, which has some 690,000 distinct CDR3 sequences, around 64% seen once. This clonotype showed up just a few times. The antigen remains undetermined. Whole-study findings and limits: A significant reduction in normalized Chao1 diversity was observed in multiple sclerosis patients versus controls. A few TRBV segments were significantly more frequent in patients than in controls. TRBV5-6, TRBV5-1 and TRBV20-1 were among these segments.

The TCR was taken from a girl aged 2 to 10 with multiple sclerosis. J is TRBJ1-1 and V is TRBV29-1; 7 positions match TRBD1. The sample consisted of blood. As DNA, the CDR3 is TGCAGCGTTGCCTCCGACAGGGCCGGTGAAGCTTTCTTT. Translated, it gives CSVASDRAGEAFF.